What follows describes a single T cell receptor (beta chain). The antigen is unknown. This CDR3 is 15 amino acids long. The J segment lost 5 bases and the V segment lost 0 bases, leaving 6 bases of the junction unmatched. CDR1 is SGHTA and CDR2 is FQGNSA in the germline V gene. Next came a second PCR, run for about 7 to 12 cycles, which used a sample-barcoded 5' primer along with a J-beta primer mix. TCRdb reanalysed the 5' RACE reads using MiXCR and keeps one entry per CDR3 protein. Here the sample spans fewer than 2,000,000 distinct CDR3 sequences, 30% to 40% being singletons. These data are taken from a study of blood T cells in healthy people across ages. Study results and caveats: Long-lived donors exceeded aged donors in naive CD4+ cells and diversity.

What was sequenced was blood. This receptor was obtained from a human donor in good health. V gene TRBV7-2 combines with J gene TRBJ2-5; 7 nucleotides line up with TRBD2. The CDR3 region has the DNA TGTGCCAGCAGCTTAGCGGGGGGGTTCGGGGAGACCCAGTACTTC. This sequence encodes CASSLAGGFGETQYF.